Below, 22 T cell receptor beta chains from the same sample are listed, as sequenced in a study of shared clonotypes between healthy human individuals. TCRdb's table, derived via immunoSEQ multiplex PCR, lists solely in-frame clones and lacks some. Of 2 million to 2.5 million clones detected, around 95% appear once; the ten largest clones hold roughly 0.13%. The sequenced sample was naive CD4+ T cells sorted from blood. The subset was: CD45RA+ positively selected. The receptors originated from a man between 18 and 35 years old in good health.

The rearrangement joins TRBV11-2 to TRBJ1-1; D gene unclear. The CDR3 length is 15 residues. V gave up 5 bases and J gave up 5 bases, with 18 bases separating them. CDR1 and CDR2 (germline): SGHAT, FQNNGV. CDR3 region: CASSPPRARGTEAFF. The CDR3 DNA reads TGTGCCAGCAGCCCTCCTAGGGCCCGAGGGACTGAAGCTTTCTTT.

This clone was detected once. Other DNA sequences within the sample encode an identical CDR3. This sequence joins TRBV5-1 and TRBJ2-5; 7 nucleotides line up with TRBD2. This CDR3 contains 14 residues. CDR1 SGHRS and CDR2 YFSETQ come from the germline V gene. Trimming took 4 bases from V and 3 from J; bases not matched to a gene: 6. The chain's CDR3 is CASSLPGGEETQYF. The CDR3 bases are TGCGCCAGCAGCCTCCCGGGAGGAGAAGAGACCCAGTACTTC.

The V and J genes are TRBV7-9 and TRBJ2-5, with 7 positions matching TRBD1. V lost 5 bases and J lost 7; bases outside the gene matches: 22. This CDR3 comprises 18 residues. The germline CDR1 and CDR2 sequences are SEHNR and FQNEAQ (reference sequence). The DNA of the CDR3 is TGTGCCAGCAGCCCTCACTTCTCGACAGGGATATATGTTGGGACCCAGTACTTC. Encoded protein: CASSPHFSTGIYVGTQYF.

This chain uses TRBV5-1 with TRBJ2-7; the match to TRBD1 covers 7 bases. Germline V gene lookup returns CDR1 SGHRS and CDR2 YFSETQ. The trim removed 4 bases at V and 4 bases at J, leaving 11 bases unmatched. The CDR3 covers 15 residues. CDR3: CASSRGQSAGYEQYF. Here the CDR3 DNA reads TGCGCCAGCAGCCGGGGACAGTCCGCAGGTTACGAGCAGTACTTC. Filled out from reference TRBV5-1 and TRBJ2-7, the complete variable domain reads KAGVTQTPRYLIKTRGQQVTLSCSPISGHRSVSWYQQTPGQGLQFLFEYFSETQRNKGNFPGRFSGRQFSNSRSEMNVSTLELGDSALYLCASSRGQSAGYEQYFGPGTRLTVT.

V usage is TRBV5-6 and J usage is TRBJ2-7; 7 bases are shared with TRBD1. CDR1 and CDR2 (germline): SGHDT, YYEEEE. With 0 bases clipped from V and 6 bases from J, the junction kept 6 bases outside the gene matches. The CDR3 consists of 14 residues. The DNA of the CDR3 is TGTGCCAGCAGCTTGGGTAGGGGGCGCGGCGAGCAGTACTTC. This gives the protein CASSLGRGRGEQYF.

The rearrangement joins TRBV28 to TRBJ2-2; unclear D gene. The germline V gene has CDR1 MDHEN and CDR2 SYDVKM. Trimming cost V 6 bases and J 6 bases, with 14 bases left between them. This CDR3 is 14 amino acids long. The CDR3 DNA is TGTGCCAGCAGCCAAGGCCGAGCCCCCGGGGAGCTGTTTTTT. Translation gives CASSQGRAPGELFF.

This chain uses TRBV6-6 with TRBJ1-4; the D is unclear. Germline V CDR1 and CDR2: MNHNY, SVGAGI (reference sequence). This CDR3 contains 12 residues. The ends were cut back, 6 bases at V and 6 bases at J, with 8 bases in the middle. CDR3 coding DNA: TGTGCCAGCAGACGGTGGGATGAAAAACTGTTTTTT. It encodes CASRRWDEKLFF.

The rearrangement links TRBV27 to TRBJ1-2, with TRBD1 identical over 9 bases. Germline V gene sequence: CDR1 MNHEY, CDR2 SMNVEV (reference sequence). With V trimmed by 5 bases and J by 5 bases, 9 bases remained unmatched. The CDR3 is 15 residues long. The CDR3 sequence: CASSPQQGARYGYTF. The CDR3 DNA follows: TGTGCCAGCAGTCCACAACAGGGGGCTCGGTATGGCTACACCTTC.

The V and J genes are TRBV5-4 and TRBJ2-2; TRBD2 matches at 9 bases. The V and J ends lost 4 bases and 2 bases, in that order; junction bases with no gene match: 6. The length of the CDR3 is 16 residues. Per germline, CDR1 SGHNT and CDR2 YYREEE (reference sequence). The CDR3, as DNA: TGTGCCAGCAGCATCCCGACTAGCGGCAACACCGGGGAGCTGTTTTTT. Encoded protein: CASSIPTSGNTGELFF.

This clone has just one count. The chain uses TRBV27 and TRBJ1-4, with D unclear. Germline V gene data show CDR1 as MNHEY and CDR2 as SMNVEV (reference sequence). The CDR3 has 11 residues. The ends were cut back, 8 bases at V and 10 bases at J, with 11 bases in the middle. The chain's CDR3 is CASDLSGKLFF. CDR3 nucleotide sequence: TGTGCCAGCGATCTCTCCGGAAAACTGTTTTTT.

A word on this clone: Other DNA variants within this sample encode the same CDR3. The chain recombines TRBV5-1 with TRBJ2-5, with 9 nucleotides matching TRBD1. Germline CDR1 SGHRS, CDR2 YFSETQ. CDR3 length: 14 amino acids. V shed 4 bases, J shed 1 base, and the junction held 2 bases outside the gene matches. CDR3 nucleotide sequence: TGCGCCAGCAGCGGGACAGGGATCCAAGAGACCCAGTACTTC. It encodes CASSGTGIQETQYF.

This clone was seen a single time. The chain combines TRBV30 with TRBJ2-7, with 9 nucleotides matching TRBD1. The CDR3 length is 15 residues. CDR1 is GTSNPN and CDR2 is SVGIG in the germline V gene (reference sequence). Trimming took 3 bases from V and 1 from J; bases not matched to a gene: 7. CDR3 bases: TGTGCCTGGAGCGGGCCCGGGACAGGGTCCTACGAGCAGTACTTC. Protein: CAWSGPGTGSYEQYF.

The rearrangement joins TRBV7-8 to TRBJ2-5; D remains ambiguous. This CDR3 is 13 amino acids long. CDR1 is SGHVS, CDR2 FQNEAQ, per germline. V was clipped by 1 base and J by 3 bases, with 6 bases between them. The CDR3 loop is CASSLGTEETQYF. In nucleotides, the CDR3 is TGTGCCAGCAGCTTAGGCACGGAAGAGACCCAGTACTTC.

V and J are TRBV19 and TRBJ1-5, with D possibly matching TRBD1 (6 bases). Trimming took off 7 bases at V and 5 bases at J, with 9 bases between the two ends. The CDR3 sequence is 12 residues long. Germline CDR1 LNHDA, CDR2 SQIVND (reference sequence). CDR3 loop: CASNTGYQPQHF. The CDR3 DNA follows: TGTGCCAGTAATACAGGGTATCAGCCCCAGCATTTT.

The chain has TRBV5-1 and TRBJ2-6; no definite D call. The germline CDR1 and CDR2 sequences are SGHRS and YFSETQ. The CDR3 length is 17 residues. V was cut by 0 bases and J by 0 bases, with 10 bases left in between. CDR3 nucleotide sequence: TGCGCCAGCAGCTTGGACAGACGGAGCTCTGGGGCCAACGTCCTGACTTTC. Translating gives CASSLDRRSSGANVLTF.

This clone showed up just once. V usage is TRBV10-2 and J usage is TRBJ2-5; D uncertain. Looked up from germline, CDR1 is WSHSY and CDR2 is SAAADI. The CDR3 extends over 11 amino acids. Trimming left V 0 bases short and J 11 bases short, with 7 bases between. The CDR3 bases are TGCGCCAGCAGTGAGTCGATAACGCAGTACTTC. Encoded protein: CASSESITQYF.

Comments on this clone: Other DNA sequences in the sample encode the same CDR3. The genes are TRBV2 and TRBJ2-6, with D possibly TRBD1 on 6 matching bases. There are 15 residues in the CDR3. Deletions cut 4 bases from V and 2 bases from J, with 9 bases between. The germline V gene encodes CDR1 SNHLY and CDR2 FYNNEI. CDR3 loop: CASSAQGTGANVLTF. The CDR3 DNA is TGTGCCAGCAGTGCCCAGGGGACTGGGGCCAACGTCCTGACTTTC.

This chain connects TRBV18 to TRBJ1-2; D not resolved. The CDR3 has 17 amino acids. Per germline, CDR1 KGHSH and CDR2 LQKENI. V lost 1 base, J lost 2 bases, and 17 bases lay in between. CDR3 DNA sequence: TGTGCCAGCTCACCACGCGGGTCGTCGCAGGCCAACTATGGCTACACCTTC. Its translation is CASSPRGSSQANYGYTF.

V is TRBV11-2 and J is TRBJ2-7; 12 bases line up with TRBD2. CDR3 length: 16 amino acids. The V segment lost 5 bases and the J segment 2 bases; nucleotides outside the gene matches: 7. Germline loops: CDR1 SGHAT, CDR2 FQNNGV. The CDR3 loop reads CASSPQGLAGTYEQYF. The CDR3 DNA sequence: TGTGCCAGCAGCCCCCAAGGACTAGCGGGAACCTACGAGCAGTACTTC.

The chain couples TRBV18 to TRBJ2-5, with 7 bases that match TRBD1. The CDR3 is made up of 12 amino acids. Germline lookup yields CDR1 KGHSH and CDR2 LQKENI. Trimming cost V 8 bases and J 5 bases; bases outside gene matches: 5. The CDR3 region has the DNA TGTGCCAGCAGGGACAGCCCCGAGACCCAGTACTTC. It encodes CASRDSPETQYF.

The chain joins TRBV7-2 to TRBJ1-6; D is perhaps TRBD1 (5 bases). The CDR3 has 18 amino acids. The V end was cut by 1 base, the J end by 4 bases, with 17 bases between. From germline, CDR1 is SGHTA and CDR2 FQGNSA. DNA of the CDR3: TGTGCCAGCAGCTTAGGAGGGGTAAAGTCCGGGTATAATTCACCCCTCCACTTT. This gives the protein CASSLGGVKSGYNSPLHF.

V and J are TRBV10-3 and TRBJ1-2, with 9 bases lining up with TRBD1. Losses at the gene ends were 10 bases for V and 6 bases for J; bases not matched to a gene: 12. CDR1 is ENHRY and CDR2 is SYGVKD in the germline V gene. The CDR3 length is 14 residues. Written as DNA, the CDR3 is TGTGCCAGTGGGAAACAGGGGGCTGGCGATGGCTACACCTTC. Encoded protein: CASGKQGAGDGYTF.